These T cell receptor beta chains were read from a single sample in a study of cytomegalovirus exposure and HLA in healthy donors. Method: immunoSEQ multiplex PCR; TCRdb's copy keeps in-frame clones and lacks some. The repertoire consists of 95,000 to 100,000 clones, with less than 80% occurring once and the leading ten covering 1.5% to 2.5%. Sequencing input: PBMCs. All receptors derive from a man between 40 and 49 years old in good health and CMV-seronegative. The conserved cysteine and the conserved F or W are not part of the CDR3 here.

j_gene: TRBJ2-5
v_gene: TRBV9
CDR3aa: ASSETSGGAETQY

j_gene: TRBJ2-3
v_gene: TRBV7-2
CDR3aa: ASSLARGSSTDTQY

j_gene: TRBJ1-5
v_gene: TRBV6-6
CDR3aa: ASSSQKGAHQPQH

j_gene: TRBJ2-7
v_gene: TRBV5-5
CDR3aa: ASSLRLAGGAYEQY

j_gene: TRBJ2-1
v_gene: TRBV19
CDR3aa: ASARRREQFNEQF

j_gene: TRBJ2-1
v_gene: TRBV19
CDR3aa: ASSIPHKRGVNNEQF

j_gene: TRBJ2-7
v_gene: TRBV2
CDR3aa: ASTDDRGAYEQY

j_gene: TRBJ2-3
v_gene: TRBV19
CDR3aa: ASSGLAVNTDTQY

j_gene: TRBJ2-5
v_gene: TRBV7-9
CDR3aa: SSSLGQQETQY

j_gene: TRBJ2-2
v_gene: TRBV7-2
CDR3aa: ASSPDGGTGELF

j_gene: TRBJ2-6
v_gene: TRBV9
CDR3aa: ASRGTGGSRASGANVLT

j_gene: TRBJ2-7
v_gene: TRBV28
CDR3aa: ASRLRGLRYEQY

j_gene: TRBJ1-6
v_gene: TRBV7-2
CDR3aa: ASSVDRGNSPLH

j_gene: TRBJ1-1
v_gene: TRBV29-1
CDR3aa: SAAGQMNTEAF

j_gene: TRBJ1-3
v_gene: TRBV18
CDR3aa: ASSQGGRGNTIY

j_gene: TRBJ1-1
v_gene: TRBV5-4
CDR3aa: ASRVSAFNYTEAF

j_gene: TRBJ2-2
v_gene: TRBV6-5
CDR3aa: ASSTHSGQTGELF